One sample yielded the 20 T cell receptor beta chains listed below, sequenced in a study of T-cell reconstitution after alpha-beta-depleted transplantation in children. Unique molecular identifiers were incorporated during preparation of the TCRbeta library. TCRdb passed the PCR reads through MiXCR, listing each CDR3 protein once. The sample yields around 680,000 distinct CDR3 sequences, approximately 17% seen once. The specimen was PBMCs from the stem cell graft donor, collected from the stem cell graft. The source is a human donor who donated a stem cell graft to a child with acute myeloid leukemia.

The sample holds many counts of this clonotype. In DNA, the CDR3 is TGCGCCAGCAGCTCGTATCGACAGGGGAAGGCAGATACGCAGTATTTT. Its translation is CASSSYRQGKADTQYF. The chain joins TRBV5-1 to TRBJ2-3; TRBD1 aligns across 8 bases. Germline CDR1 and CDR2: SGHRS and YFSETQ. The CDR3 spans 16 residues. The V gene end was trimmed by 3 bases and the J gene end by 4 bases; junction bases not matched to a gene: 10. Based on the CDR3 plus reference TRBV5-1 and TRBJ2-3, the full variable domain is KAGVTQTPRYLIKTRGQQVTLSCSPISGHRSVSWYQQTPGQGLQFLFEYFSETQRNKGNFPGRFSGRQFSNSRSEMNVSTLELGDSALYLCASSSYRQGKADTQYFGPGTRLTVL.

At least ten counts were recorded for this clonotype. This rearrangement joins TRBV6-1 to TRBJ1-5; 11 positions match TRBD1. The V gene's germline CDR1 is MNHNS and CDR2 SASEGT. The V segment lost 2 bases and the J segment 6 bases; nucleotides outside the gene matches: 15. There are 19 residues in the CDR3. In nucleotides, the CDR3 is TGTGCCAGCAGTGAAATGGGGTTGGGGACAGGGGGGCAAGGTCAGCCCCAGCATTTT. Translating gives CASSEMGLGTGGQGQPQHF.

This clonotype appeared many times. CDR3 sequence reads: CSAREPSAVETQYF. The CDR3 nucleotides read TGCAGTGCTAGAGAGCCGTCTGCCGTGGAGACCCAGTACTTC. The V call is TRBV20-1, the J call TRBJ2-5; D is ambiguous. The V end was cut by 0 bases, the J end by 5 bases, with 13 bases between. Germline V gene sequence: CDR1 DFQATT, CDR2 SNEGSKA (reference sequence). The CDR3 has 14 amino acids.

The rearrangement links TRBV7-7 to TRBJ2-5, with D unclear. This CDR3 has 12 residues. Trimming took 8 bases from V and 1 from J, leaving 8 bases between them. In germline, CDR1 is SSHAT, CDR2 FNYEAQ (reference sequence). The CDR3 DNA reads TGTGCCAGCGGAAACCTCCAAGAGACCCAGTACTTC. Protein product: CASGNLQETQYF.

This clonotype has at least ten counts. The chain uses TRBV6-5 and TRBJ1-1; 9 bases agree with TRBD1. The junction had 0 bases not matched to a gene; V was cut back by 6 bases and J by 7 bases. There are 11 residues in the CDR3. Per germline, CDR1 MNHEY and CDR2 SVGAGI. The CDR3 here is CASRGQGEAFF. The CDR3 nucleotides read TGTGCCAGCAGGGGACAGGGTGAAGCTTTCTTT.

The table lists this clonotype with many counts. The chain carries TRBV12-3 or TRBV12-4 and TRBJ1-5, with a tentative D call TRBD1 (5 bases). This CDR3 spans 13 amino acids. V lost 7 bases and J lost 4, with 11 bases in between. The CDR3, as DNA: TGTGCCAGCACTCATGGGGGAAATCAGCCCCAGCATTTT. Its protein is CASTHGGNQPQHF.

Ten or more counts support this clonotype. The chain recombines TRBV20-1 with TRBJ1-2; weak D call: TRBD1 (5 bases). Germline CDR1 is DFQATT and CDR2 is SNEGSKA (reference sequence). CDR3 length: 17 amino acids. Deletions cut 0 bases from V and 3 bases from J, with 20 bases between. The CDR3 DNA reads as TGCAGTGCTAGAGATCTCAATAATCCTGGAGGGGACTATGGCTACACCTTC. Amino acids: CSARDLNNPGGDYGYTF.

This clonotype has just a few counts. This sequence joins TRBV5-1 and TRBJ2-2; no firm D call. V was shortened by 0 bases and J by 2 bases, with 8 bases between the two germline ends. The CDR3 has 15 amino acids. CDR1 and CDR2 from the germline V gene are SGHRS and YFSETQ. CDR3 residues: CASSLGHTNTGELFF. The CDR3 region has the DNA TGCGCCAGCAGCTTGGGGCACACAAACACCGGGGAGCTGTTTTTT.

CDR3 sequence: CASSSGPWGTEAFF. CDR3 coding DNA: TGTGCCAGCAGCTCGGGGCCGTGGGGCACTGAAGCTTTCTTT. The chain is built from TRBV7-9 and TRBJ1-1, with a tentative D call TRBD1 (5 bases). V lost 4 bases and J lost 4, with 13 bases in between. From germline, CDR1 is SEHNR and CDR2 FQNEAQ (reference sequence). CDR3 length: 14 residues. The whole variable domain, filled in from reference TRBV7-9 and TRBJ1-1, reads DTGVSQNPRHKITKRGQNVTFRCDPISEHNRLYWYRQTLGQGPEFLTYFQNEAQLEKSRLLSDRFSAERPKGSFSTLEIQRTEQGDSAMYLCASSSGPWGTEAFFGQGTRLTVV.

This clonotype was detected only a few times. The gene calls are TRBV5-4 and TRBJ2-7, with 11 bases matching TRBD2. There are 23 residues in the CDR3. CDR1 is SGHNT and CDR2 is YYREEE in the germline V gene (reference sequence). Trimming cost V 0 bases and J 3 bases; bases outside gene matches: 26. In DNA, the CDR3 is TGTGCCAGCAGCTTGGGGACAGGGACCCGTGGACTAGCGGGCCCTCCCACATTCTACGAGCAGTACGTC. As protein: CASSLGTGTRGLAGPPTFYEQYV.

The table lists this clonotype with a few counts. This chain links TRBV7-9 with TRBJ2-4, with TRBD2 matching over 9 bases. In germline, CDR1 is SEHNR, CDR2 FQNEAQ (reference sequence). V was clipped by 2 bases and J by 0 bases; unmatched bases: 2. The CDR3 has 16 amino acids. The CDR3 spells CASSLRRGGAKNIQYF. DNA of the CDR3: TGTGCCAGCAGCTTACGGCGGGGGGGAGCCAAAAACATTCAGTACTTC.

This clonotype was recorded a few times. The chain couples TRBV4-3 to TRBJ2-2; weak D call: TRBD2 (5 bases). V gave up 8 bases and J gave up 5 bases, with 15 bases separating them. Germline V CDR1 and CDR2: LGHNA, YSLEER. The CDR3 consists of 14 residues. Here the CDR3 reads CASGPGVETGELFF. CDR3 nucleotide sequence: TGCGCCAGCGGACCCGGGGTCGAAACCGGGGAGCTGTTTTTT.

CDR3 coding DNA: TGTGCCTGTTCTAGCGGGGGGGAGACCCAGTACTTC. Protein product: CACSSGGETQYF. The rearrangement uses TRBV30 and TRBJ2-5; 11 nucleotides align to TRBD2. Germline CDR1 and CDR2: GTSNPN and SVGIG (reference sequence). The length of the CDR3 is 12 residues. J lost 5 bases, V lost 6 bases, and 2 bases had no gene match.

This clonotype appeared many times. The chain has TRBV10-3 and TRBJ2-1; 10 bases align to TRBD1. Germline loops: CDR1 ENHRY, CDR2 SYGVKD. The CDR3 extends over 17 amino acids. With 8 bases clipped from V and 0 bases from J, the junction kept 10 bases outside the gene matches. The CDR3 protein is CAIQGGQGTNSYNEQFF. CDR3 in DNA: TGTGCCATCCAGGGGGGACAGGGGACAAACTCCTACAATGAGCAGTTCTTC.

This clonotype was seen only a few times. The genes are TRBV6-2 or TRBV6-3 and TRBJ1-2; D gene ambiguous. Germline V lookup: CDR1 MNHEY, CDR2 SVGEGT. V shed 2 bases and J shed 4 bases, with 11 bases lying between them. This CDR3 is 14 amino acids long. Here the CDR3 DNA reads TGTGCCAGCAGTTACGGCTCCGCTGCCTATGGCTACACCTTC. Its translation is CASSYGSAAYGYTF.

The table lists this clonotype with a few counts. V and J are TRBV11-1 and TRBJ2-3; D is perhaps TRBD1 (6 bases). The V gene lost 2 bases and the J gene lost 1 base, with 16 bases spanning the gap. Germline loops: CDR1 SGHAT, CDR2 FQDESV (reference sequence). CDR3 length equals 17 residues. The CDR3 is CASSLSTLGAGTDTQYF. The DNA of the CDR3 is TGTGCCAGCAGCTTATCAACGTTGGGGGCAGGCACAGATACGCAGTATTTT.

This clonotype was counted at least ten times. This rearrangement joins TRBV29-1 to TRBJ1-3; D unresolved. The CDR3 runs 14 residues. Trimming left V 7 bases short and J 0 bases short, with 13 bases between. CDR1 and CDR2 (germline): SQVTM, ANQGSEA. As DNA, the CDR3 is TGCAGCGCTAAGGCCCCCACCTCTGGAAACACCATATATTTT. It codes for CSAKAPTSGNTIYF. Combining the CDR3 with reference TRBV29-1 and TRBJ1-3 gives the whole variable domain SAVISQKPSRDICQRGTSLTIQCQVDSQVTMMFWYRQQPGQSLTLIATANQGSEATYESGFVIDKFPISRPNLTFSTLTVSNMSPEDSSIYLCSAKAPTSGNTIYFGEGSWLTVV.

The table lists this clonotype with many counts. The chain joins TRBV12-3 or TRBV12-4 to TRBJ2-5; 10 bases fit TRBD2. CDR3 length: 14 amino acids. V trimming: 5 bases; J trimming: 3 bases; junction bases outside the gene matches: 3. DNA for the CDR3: TGTGCCAGCAGTCGAGCGGGGGGGGAAGAGACCCAGTACTTC. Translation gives CASSRAGGEETQYF.

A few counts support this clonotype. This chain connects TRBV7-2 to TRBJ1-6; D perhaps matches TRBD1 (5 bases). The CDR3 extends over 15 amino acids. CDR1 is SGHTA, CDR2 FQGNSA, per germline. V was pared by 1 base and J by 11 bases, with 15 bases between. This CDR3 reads CASSLGGELRAPLHF. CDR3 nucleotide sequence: TGTGCCAGCAGCTTAGGAGGGGAACTAAGGGCACCCCTCCACTTT.

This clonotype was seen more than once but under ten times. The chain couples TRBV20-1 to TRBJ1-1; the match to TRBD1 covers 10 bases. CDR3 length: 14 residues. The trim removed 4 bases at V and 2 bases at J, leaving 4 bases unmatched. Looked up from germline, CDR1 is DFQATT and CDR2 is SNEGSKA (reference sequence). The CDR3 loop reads CSATRQGANTEAFF. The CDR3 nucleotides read TGCAGTGCTACCCGACAGGGGGCAAACACTGAAGCTTTCTTT.